The 32 T cell receptor beta chains given below trace back to one sample, sequenced in a study of post-analysis software for immune sequencing data. The antigens for these receptors are not known. Included in the TCR beta cDNA libraries were unique molecular identifiers. TCRdb used MiXCR to reprocess the PCR reads, holding one entry per CDR3 protein. The table lists about 570,000 distinct CDR3 sequences, about a third of them singletons. Study-level findings and limits: Patients used several TRBV segments, including TRBV5-6, TRBV5-1 and TRBV20-1, more often than controls.

The material sequenced was blood. Receptors were obtained from a girl aged 2-17 years with multiple sclerosis.

This clonotype occurred a few times. The chain combines TRBV20-1 with TRBJ2-7; D might be TRBD2 (5 bases). The germline V gene has CDR1 DFQATT and CDR2 SNEGSKA (reference sequence). This CDR3 spans 14 amino acids. The V and J ends lost 5 bases and 3 bases respectively, with 17 bases between them. Here the CDR3 DNA reads TGCAGTGCTGCCCAACTAGAGGTACGCTACGAGCAGTACTTC. It yields the protein CSAAQLEVRYEQYF.

The chain combines TRBV9 with TRBJ1-6; no firm D call. The CDR3 consists of 14 residues. Trimming pared 7 bases from V and 0 bases from J, leaving 8 bases between. From germline, CDR1 is SGDLS and CDR2 YYNGEE. CDR3 nucleotides: TGTGCCAGCGGGGAGAGCTCCTATAATTCACCCCTCCACTTT. It specifies CASGESSYNSPLHF.

This clonotype occurred a few times. The chain joins TRBV7-2 to TRBJ2-3; no definite D call. The CDR3 extends over 13 amino acids. Germline V gene data show CDR1 as SGHTA and CDR2 as FQGNSA. V was clipped by 0 bases and J by 4 bases, with 5 bases between them. The CDR3 DNA reads as TGTGCCAGCAGCTTAGCGTTGCCAGATACGCAGTATTTT. Protein sequence: CASSLALPDTQYF.

This clonotype came up a few times. The chain has TRBV29-1 and TRBJ2-3; unclear D gene. Germline V gives CDR1 SQVTM, CDR2 ANQGSEA. The CDR3 loop spans 12 amino acids. Trimming cost V 2 bases and J 2 bases, with 5 bases left between them. The CDR3 protein is CSVELSTDTQYF. CDR3 in DNA: TGCAGCGTTGAACTCTCCACAGATACGCAGTATTTT.

This clonotype was seen a handful of times. The V gene is TRBV5-1, the J gene TRBJ2-1, with D maybe TRBD2 (6 bases). CDR1 and CDR2 (germline): SGHRS, YFSETQ. Between the trimmed V and J ends, which lost 4 bases and 4 bases, there was a span of 15 bases. CDR3 length equals 15 residues. The CDR3 protein is CASSGGGRGYNEQFF. CDR3 in DNA: TGCGCCAGCAGCGGGGGAGGAAGGGGATACAATGAGCAGTTCTTC.

The V and J genes are TRBV20-1 and TRBJ1-5; 8 nucleotides match TRBD1. Trimming at V came to 8 bases and at J to 4 bases, leaving 13 bases not matched to a gene. The V gene's germline CDR1 is DFQATT and CDR2 SNEGSKA (reference sequence). The CDR3 consists of 15 residues. CDR3 residues: CSITGQGSANQPQHF. As DNA, the CDR3 is TGCAGTATTACCGGACAGGGCAGTGCTAATCAGCCCCAGCATTTT.

This clonotype was recorded many times. The J gene is TRBJ2-1, the V gene TRBV3-1; D is possibly TRBD2 (5 bases). The CDR3 totals 15 residues. Germline loops: CDR1 LGHDT, CDR2 YNNKEL (reference sequence). V was clipped by 1 base and J by 5 bases, with 12 bases between them. This CDR3 is CASSQVVEVNNEQFF. The DNA of the CDR3 is TGTGCCAGCAGCCAAGTGGTGGAGGTGAACAATGAGCAGTTCTTC.

This clonotype was observed a few times. The rearrangement joins TRBV4-1 to TRBJ2-5; TRBD1 matches 7 bases. This CDR3 is 15 amino acids long. CDR1 is MGHRA and CDR2 is YSYEKL in the germline V gene. Trimming took 1 base from V and 5 from J; bases not matched to a gene: 7. The CDR3, as DNA: TGCGCCAGCAGCCAAGCGTTACAGGGGTTGGAGACCCAGTACTTC. It codes for CASSQALQGLETQYF.

The chain combines TRBV6-2 or TRBV6-3 with TRBJ1-1; no clear D. Trimming removed 8 bases from V and 5 bases from J, with 9 bases in between. There are 11 residues in the CDR3. The V gene's germline CDR1 is MNHEY and CDR2 SVGEGT. CDR3 in amino acids: CASGWDTEAFF. CDR3 coding DNA: TGTGCCAGCGGGTGGGATACTGAAGCTTTCTTT.

This clonotype was observed a few times. This chain connects TRBV12-3 or TRBV12-4 to TRBJ2-4; TRBD1 agrees at 9 bases. After removal of 4 bases from V and 3 bases from J, the junction contained 1 base not matched to a gene. CDR3 length equals 14 residues. CDR3 sequence: CASSSDRGKNIQYF. For the CDR3, the DNA is TGTGCCAGCAGTTCGGACAGGGGCAAAAACATTCAGTACTTC.

DNA of the CDR3: TGTGCCAGCAGCTTAATTAGCAATCAGCCCCAGCATTTT. Its translation is CASSLISNQPQHF. The chain has TRBV7-2 and TRBJ1-5; D is unclear. Deletions cut 2 bases from V and 0 bases from J, with 2 bases between. CDR3 length: 13 amino acids. From germline, CDR1 is SGHTA and CDR2 FQGNSA. Combining the CDR3 with reference TRBV7-2 and TRBJ1-5 gives the whole variable domain GAGVSQSPSNKVTEKGKDVELRCDPISGHTALYWYRQSLGQGLEFLIYFQGNSAPDKSGLPSDRFSAERTGGSVSTLTIQRTQQEDSAVYLCASSLISNQPQHFGDGTRLSIL.

This clonotype has only one observation. As DNA, the CDR3 is TGCAGCGTTGTGGTCGGGGGCACAGATACGCAGTATTTT. Translated, it gives CSVVVGGTDTQYF. The chain joins TRBV29-1 to TRBJ2-3, with D possibly matching TRBD2 (5 bases). The ends were cut back, 4 bases at V and 1 base at J, with 9 bases in the middle. Germline V CDR1 and CDR2: SQVTM, ANQGSEA. This CDR3 region has 13 residues.

The V and J genes are TRBV29-1 and TRBJ2-5, with D possibly TRBD2 on 5 matching bases. Trimming took 5 bases from V and 2 from J, leaving 12 bases between them. This CDR3 comprises 13 residues. The germline V gene encodes CDR1 SQVTM and CDR2 ANQGSEA. The CDR3 sequence is CSVPDGGQETQYF. DNA of the CDR3: TGCAGCGTTCCGGACGGCGGGCAAGAGACCCAGTACTTC.

The gene calls are TRBV3-1 and TRBJ1-2; D is unclear. V was clipped by 0 bases and J by 2 bases, with 7 bases between them. The CDR3 length is 14 residues. Looked up from germline, CDR1 is LGHDT and CDR2 is YNNKEL (reference sequence). For the CDR3, the DNA is TGTGCCAGCAGCCAAGATCTCGGGAACTATGGCTACACCTTC. Amino acids: CASSQDLGNYGYTF.

The J gene is TRBJ2-1, the V gene TRBV3-1; 7 nucleotides line up with TRBD1. Germline V gene sequence: CDR1 LGHDT, CDR2 YNNKEL (reference sequence). V trimming: 3 bases; J trimming: 10 bases; junction bases outside the gene matches: 9. CDR3 length: 14 residues. The CDR3 DNA is TGTGCCAGCAGCCAGTCGGACAGGATAAACGAGCAGTTCTTC. Translation: CASSQSDRINEQFF.

This clonotype was counted between two and nine times. V and J are TRBV7-9 and TRBJ1-2; TRBD1 matches 7 bases. Germline CDR1 and CDR2: SEHNR and FQNEAQ (reference sequence). This CDR3 has 14 residues. V trimming: 5 bases; J trimming: 5 bases; junction bases outside the gene matches: 8. The CDR3 spells CASSVGQDRYGYTF. In nucleotides, the CDR3 is TGTGCCAGCAGCGTCGGACAGGATCGGTATGGCTACACCTTC.

The chain has TRBV6-1 and TRBJ1-1; TRBD1 is a possible D gene (6 bases). Germline lookup yields CDR1 MNHNS and CDR2 SASEGT. The CDR3 sequence is 15 residues long. The germline V and J ends were trimmed by 6 bases and 5 bases, with 19 bases remaining between them. The CDR3 coding sequence is TGTGCCAGCAGAACAGGGAGACCCCCTGGGACTGAAGCTTTCTTT. It specifies CASRTGRPPGTEAFF.

The genes are TRBV14 and TRBJ2-3; D call uncertain. The germline V gene encodes CDR1 SGHDN and CDR2 FVKESK. The ends were cut back, 1 base at V and 0 bases at J, with 5 bases in the middle. The CDR3 has 14 amino acids. The DNA of the CDR3 is TGTGCCAGCAGCCAAGGACACAGCACAGATACGCAGTATTTT. This encodes CASSQGHSTDTQYF.

V usage is TRBV7-8 and J usage is TRBJ2-7; 10 nucleotides match TRBD1. Germline V gives CDR1 SGHVS, CDR2 FQNEAQ. The CDR3 has 17 amino acids. The J segment lost 1 base and the V segment lost 0 bases, leaving 6 bases of the junction unmatched. The CDR3 reads CASSLAGTGAKSYEQYF. In DNA, the CDR3 is TGTGCCAGCAGCTTAGCCGGGACAGGGGCCAAATCCTACGAGCAGTACTTC.

This sequence joins TRBV7-9 and TRBJ1-2; 7 bases fit TRBD1. CDR3 length: 15 residues. The V gene's germline CDR1 is SEHNR and CDR2 FQNEAQ (reference sequence). Trimming cost V 1 base and J 0 bases; bases outside gene matches: 2. The CDR3 coding sequence is TGTGCCAGCAGCTTAGGGGACAGTGCTAACTATGGCTACACCTTC. Encoded protein: CASSLGDSANYGYTF.

V is TRBV7-3 and J is TRBJ2-3, with TRBD2 matching over 11 bases. The CDR3 extends over 15 amino acids. In germline, CDR1 is SGHTA, CDR2 FQGTGA. The ends lost 5 bases at V and 6 bases at J; junction bases unmatched: 7. The CDR3: CASSNSGGARDTQYF. The CDR3 DNA sequence: TGTGCCAGCAGCAATAGCGGGGGGGCTCGGGATACGCAGTATTTT.

The chain couples TRBV5-1 to TRBJ2-3; 7 nucleotides line up with TRBD1. The V segment lost 5 bases and the J segment 2 bases; nucleotides outside the gene matches: 2. The CDR3 runs to 13 residues. In germline, CDR1 is SGHRS, CDR2 YFSETQ. CDR3 nucleotide sequence: TGCGCCAGCAGGGGACAGTTCACAGATACGCAGTATTTT. It yields the protein CASRGQFTDTQYF.

The rearrangement joins TRBV2 to TRBJ2-3; D remains ambiguous. The CDR3 sequence is 15 residues long. The V and J ends lost 5 bases and 0 bases respectively, with 12 bases between them. Germline V gene data show CDR1 as SNHLY and CDR2 as FYNNEI. The chain's CDR3 is CASSLDWASTDTQYF. CDR3 coding DNA: TGTGCCAGCAGTCTTGACTGGGCTAGCACAGATACGCAGTATTTT.

This clonotype was detected many times. The rearrangement joins TRBV15 to TRBJ2-1; D unresolved. V lost 0 bases to trimming and J lost 7 bases, with 4 bases between them. The germline V gene encodes CDR1 LNHNV and CDR2 YYDKDF (reference sequence). The CDR3 is made up of 12 amino acids. The DNA for the CDR3 is TGTGCCACCAGCAGAGATCGGAATGAGCAGTTCTTC. Translated: CATSRDRNEQFF.

This clonotype was observed a few times. The rearrangement links TRBV12-3 or TRBV12-4 to TRBJ2-3, with TRBD2 identical over 9 bases. Trimming at V came to 3 bases and at J to 3 bases, leaving 4 bases not matched to a gene. CDR3 size: 15 residues. CDR3 bases: TGTGCCAGCAGTTTCGGCGGGGGGGAAACAGATACGCAGTATTTT. Residues: CASSFGGGETDTQYF.

V usage is TRBV7-2 and J usage is TRBJ2-5; 9 nucleotides align to TRBD1. The ends lost 1 base at V and 3 bases at J; junction bases unmatched: 9. This CDR3 is 17 amino acids long. Germline assignment: CDR1 SGHTA and CDR2 FQGNSA. In DNA, the CDR3 is TGTGCCAGCAGCTTAGGATTTTACGGACAGGGGAAAGAGACCCAGTACTTC. Its protein is CASSLGFYGQGKETQYF.

This clonotype was counted a few times. This may come from a read error, since a much larger clone is one base off. The rearrangement links TRBV7-9 to TRBJ2-5; D is tentatively TRBD1 or TRBD2 (6 bases each). The CDR3 loop spans 12 amino acids. Germline CDR1 SEHNR, CDR2 FQNEAQ (reference sequence). The V gene lost 11 bases and the J gene lost 11 bases, with 21 bases spanning the gap. The CDR3 sequence is CAARGLGNEQYF. The DNA for the CDR3 is TGTGCCGCCAGGGGACTGGGGAATGAGCAGTACTTC.

The V call is TRBV11-1, the J call TRBJ2-5, with D unresolved. The V gene's germline CDR1 is SGHAT and CDR2 FQDESV (reference sequence). CDR3 length: 14 amino acids. V gave up 5 bases and J gave up 4 bases, with 14 bases separating them. CDR3 coding DNA: TGTGCCAGCAGCCCGCCGGGTATCGGAGAGACCCAGTACTTC. Its translation is CASSPPGIGETQYF.

CDR3 DNA sequence: TGTGCCAGCAGTTACTCGGGGGGATATGGCTACACCTTC. This encodes CASSYSGGYGYTF. V gene TRBV6-5 combines with J gene TRBJ1-2; D possibly corresponds to TRBD1 (5 bases). Germline values: CDR1 MNHEY, CDR2 SVGAGI. This CDR3 spans 13 amino acids. V lost 0 bases to trimming and J lost 5 bases, with 7 bases between them.

The chain couples TRBV6-1 to TRBJ2-5; D not resolved. This CDR3 has 12 residues. The V end was cut by 2 bases, the J end by 5 bases, with 6 bases between. Per germline, CDR1 MNHNS and CDR2 SASEGT. Here the CDR3 DNA reads TGTGCCAGCAGTGAAACGCCCGAGACCCAGTACTTC. Its translation is CASSETPETQYF.

The sample holds a few counts of this clonotype. The chain has TRBV29-1 and TRBJ1-2; 9 bases agree with TRBD1. V shed 6 bases and J 7 bases; nucleotides not matched to a gene: 9. The CDR3 sequence is 13 residues long. Germline V gene data show CDR1 as SQVTM and CDR2 as ANQGSEA. CDR3 residues: CSVRWDRVFGYTF. CDR3 DNA sequence: TGCAGCGTCCGATGGGACAGGGTCTTTGGCTACACCTTC.

The CDR3 region is CASSVAGGGNNEQFF. CDR3 bases: TGTGCCAGCAGCGTAGCTGGGGGAGGCAACAATGAGCAGTTCTTC. The chain has TRBV9 and TRBJ2-1; D possibly corresponds to TRBD2 (6 bases). Trimming cost V 0 bases and J 5 bases, with 12 bases left between them. The CDR3 is made up of 15 amino acids. Looked up from germline, CDR1 is SGDLS and CDR2 is YYNGEE. The full variable domain, completed using reference TRBV9 and TRBJ2-1, is DSGVTQTPKHLITATGQRVTLRCSPRSGDLSVYWYQQSLDQGLQFLIQYYNGEERAKGNILERFSAQQFPDLHSELNLSSLELGDSALYFCASSVAGGGNNEQFFGPGTRLTVL.